In this sample, the clone carrying this T cell receptor beta chain turned up a few times. The sample belongs to a study of T cells in Graves' hyperthyroidism and ophthalmopathy. Study overall: Peripheral blood was taken when the disease was first diagnosed, before any treatment began.

CDR1 and CDR2 (germline): DFQATT, SNEGSKA (reference sequence). V was trimmed by 1 base and J by 4 bases, leaving 9 bases between them. CDR3 size: 13 residues. Amplified TCR beta CDR3 regions derived from RNA transcripts. Carried out on the TCR CDR3, a first-round RT-PCR used the HTBI primer set. TCRdb recomputed calls from the multiplex PCR reads with MiXCR, one row per CDR3 protein. The table shows roughly 740,000 distinct CDR3 sequences, with 15% to 20% occurring only once. The sequencing input was blood. The clonotype originates from a man between 18 and 35 years old with Graves' hyperthyroidism. V gene TRBV20-1 combines with J gene TRBJ2-3; the D is unclear. The CDR3 DNA reads TGCAGTGCTAGAGGGAGATCTCCAGATACGCAGTATTTT. This encodes CSARGRSPDTQYF.